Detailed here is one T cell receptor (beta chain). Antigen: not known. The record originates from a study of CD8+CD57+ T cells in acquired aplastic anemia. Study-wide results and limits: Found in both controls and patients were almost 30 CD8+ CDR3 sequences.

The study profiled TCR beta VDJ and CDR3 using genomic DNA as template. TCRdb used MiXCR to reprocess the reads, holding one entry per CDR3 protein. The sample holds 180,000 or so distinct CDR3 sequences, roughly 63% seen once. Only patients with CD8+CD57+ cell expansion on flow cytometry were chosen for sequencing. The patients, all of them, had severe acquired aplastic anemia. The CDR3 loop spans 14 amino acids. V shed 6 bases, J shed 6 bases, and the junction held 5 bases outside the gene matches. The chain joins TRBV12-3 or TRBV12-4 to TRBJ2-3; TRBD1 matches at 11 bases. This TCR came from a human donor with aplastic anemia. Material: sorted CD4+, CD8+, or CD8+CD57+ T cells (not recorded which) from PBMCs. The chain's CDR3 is CASRVGQGADTQYF. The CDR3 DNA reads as TGTGCCAGCAGGGTAGGACAGGGGGCTGATACGCAGTATTTT.